These T cell receptor beta chains were read from a single sample in a study of blood T cell repertoires in COVID-19. TCRdb's copy holds only in-frame clones and misses some; the assay was immunoSEQ multiplex PCR. The data contain about 82,000 clones, just under 80% of them seen just once; the ten biggest clones take up roughly 38%. The sample consisted of peripheral blood. The receptors here all came from a man aged 55-75 years with COVID-19, enrolled during active disease. Both conserved end residues are part of each CDR3. The D gene is left open where the match is weak. The size field is filled for only some rows; it gives once, few, many or a size class.

TRBJ1-1,TRBV7-9,once,-,TGTGCCAGCAGCTTAGTCCTGGGGGCTAATGAAGCTTTCTTT,CASSLVLGANEAFF
TRBJ2-7,TRBV18,many,-,TGTGCCAGCTCACCATCTCGAGACTACGAGCAGTACTTC,CASSPSRDYEQYF
TRBJ2-5,TRBV15,few,-,TGTGCCACCAGCAGGGCTCTAGCGCCCCAAGAGACCCAGTACTTC,CATSRALAPQETQYF
TRBJ2-2,TRBV4-3,-,TRBD1,TGCGCCAGCAGCCAGACTCTGGGGACAGGACCTAACACCGGGGAGCTGTTTTTT,CASSQTLGTGPNTGELFF
TRBJ2-3,TRBV18,few,-,TGTGCCAGCTCACCGAAGGGGGATACGCAGTATTTT,CASSPKGDTQYF
TRBJ1-2,TRBV6-1,-,-,TGTGCCAGCAGTGAAGCGCGGAGGCGGGCGGGCTACACCTTC,CASSEARRRAGYTF
TRBJ1-2,TRBV18,few,TRBD1,TGTGCCAGCTCACCACCGACAGGGTCGAGCTACACCTTC,CASSPPTGSSYTF
TRBJ2-1,TRBV6-4,-,TRBD2,TGTGCCAGCAGTGATGGCGGGAGTGTGGATGAGCAGTTCTTC,CASSDGGSVDEQFF
TRBJ2-2,TRBV19,few,-,TGTGCCAGTAGTATTTCCAGAAACACCGGGGAGCTGTTTTTT,CASSISRNTGELFF
TRBJ2-2,TRBV9,-,TRBD2,TGTGCCAGCAGCGTTACAGGACCGGGACTAGCGGGGGGGAACACCGGGGAGCTGTTTTTT,CASSVTGPGLAGGNTGELFF
TRBJ2-1,TRBV11-3,-,TRBD2,TGTGCCAGCAGACACACTAGCGGTGTAGGAAATGAGCAGTTCTTC,CASRHTSGVGNEQFF
TRBJ1-1,TRBV29-1,-,-,TGCAGCGTTGAACTATACGAGAACACTGAAGCTTTCTTT,CSVELYENTEAFF
TRBJ2-5,TRBV5-5,-,TRBD2,TGTGCCAGCAGCTTGACCGGGACTAGCAAAGAGACCCAGTACTTC,CASSLTGTSKETQYF
TRBJ1-1,TRBV7-2,-,-,TGTGCCAGCAGCCCGGGCACAGGGATGTGGGCTGAAGCTTTCTTT,CASSPGTGMWAEAFF
TRBJ1-6,TRBV5-4,-,-,TGTGCCAGCAGCCTTGGGGGACTAACAGGCTTTTCACCCCTCCACTTT,CASSLGGLTGFSPLHF
TRBJ2-5,TRBV29-1,-,-,TGCAGCGTGGGGGAGGGGACAAAAGAGACCCAGTACTTC,CSVGEGTKETQYF
TRBJ1-1,TRBV7-2,-,-,TGTGCCAGCAGCCCCACCAAGGGGGTGGCTGAAGCTTTCTTT,CASSPTKGVAEAFF
TRBJ1-5,TRBV21-1,-,-,TGTGCCAGCAGCATCCCGGGGACAGGGGCTCGAAATCAGCCCCAGCATTTT,CASSIPGTGARNQPQHF
TRBJ2-2,TRBV4-1,-,TRBD1,TGCGCCAGCAGCCAAGGACAGGGGGTGGCCGGGGAGCTGTTTTTT,CASSQGQGVAGELFF
TRBJ2-1,TRBV24-1,-,-,TGTGCCACCAGCCCCGGGGGTGGCCGGCAGTTCTTC,CATSPGGGRQFF
TRBJ2-1,TRBV5-1,-,TRBD1,TGCGCCAGCAGCCCGGGACAGGGGTACCGGAATGAGCAGTTCTTC,CASSPGQGYRNEQFF
TRBJ2-5,TRBV5-1,-,-,TGCGCCAGCAGCTTACTCACAGGGCAAGAGACCCAGTACTTC,CASSLLTGQETQYF
TRBJ2-1,TRBV24-1,-,-,TGTGCCACCAGTGATTCGACCCGCGAGGGCTCCTACAATGAGCAGTTCTTC,CATSDSTREGSYNEQFF
TRBJ2-1,TRBV4-3,many,TRBD1,TGCGCCAGCAGTCCGGGACAGGGAGCCTGGGAGCAGTTCTTC,CASSPGQGAWEQFF
TRBJ2-7,TRBV5-5,-,TRBD1,TGTGCCAGCAGCGAGACAGGGTTCCCCTACGAGCAGTACTTC,CASSETGFPYEQYF
TRBJ2-5,TRBV10-3,-,TRBD1,TGTGCCATCAGAGATGCCCAAGGACAGGGGGAGGGTGAGACCCAGTACTTC,CAIRDAQGQGEGETQYF
TRBJ1-1,TRBV7-9,once,-,TGTGCCAGCAGCTTAGTGGACTCTGAAGCTTTCTTT,CASSLVDSEAFF
TRBJ2-3,TRBV5-6,-,TRBD2,TGTGCCAGCAGCCAAGAGCGGGGTAGGACAGATACGCAGTATTTT,CASSQERGRTDTQYF
TRBJ1-3,TRBV9,-,TRBD1,TGTGCCAGCAGCGCGACGGGACAGGGTGCTGGAAACACCATATATTTT,CASSATGQGAGNTIYF
TRBJ1-5,TRBV6-5,-,TRBD1,TGTGCCAGCAGTTACTCGACAGGGGGGGAGCAGCCCCAGCATTTT,CASSYSTGGEQPQHF
TRBJ1-2,TRBV4-1,few,TRBD1,TGCGCCAGCAGCCAGGTTGGTTCGGGACAGGGGGCCAGCTACACCTTC,CASSQVGSGQGASYTF
TRBJ2-7,TRBV9,-,TRBD1,TGTGCCAGCAGCGCCGGGACAGGGGTCGGGGAGCAGTACTTC,CASSAGTGVGEQYF
TRBJ2-7,TRBV4-3,-,-,TGCGCCAGCAGCCAAGATCCGATCGGGGGCGAGCAGTACTTC,CASSQDPIGGEQYF
TRBJ2-1,TRBV7-2,-,-,TGTGCCAGCAGCTTAGTCTCCCTAGGTGACGAGCAGTTCTTC,CASSLVSLGDEQFF